Reported below is one T cell receptor (beta chain). What it binds is unknown. The record originates from a study of somatic mutations in cytotoxic T cells in rheumatoid arthritis. As for the study in general: Patient blood (around 30 ml EDTA) was taken immediately after diagnosis and before treatment. Study-wide results and limits: Patients with rheumatoid arthritis did not differ significantly from age-matched healthy controls in CD8+ T-cell clonality.

The repertoire was sequenced with immunoSEQ multiplex PCR; TCRdb's copy has only in-frame clones and lacks some. Of 7,100 or so clones listed, roughly 78% are singletons. The receptor was derived from an adult with rheumatoid arthritis. What was sequenced was CD8+ T cells sorted from blood.

The CDR3 nucleotides read TGTGCCAGCAGCGGACAGGGGATCGATGGCTACACCTTC. Translating gives CASSGQGIDGYTF. The chain carries TRBV7-9 and TRBJ1-2; 9 bases fit TRBD1. J was trimmed by 6 bases and V by 5 bases; bases with no gene match: 4. CDR3 length: 13 residues. Germline lookup yields CDR1 SEHNR and CDR2 FQNEAQ (reference sequence).